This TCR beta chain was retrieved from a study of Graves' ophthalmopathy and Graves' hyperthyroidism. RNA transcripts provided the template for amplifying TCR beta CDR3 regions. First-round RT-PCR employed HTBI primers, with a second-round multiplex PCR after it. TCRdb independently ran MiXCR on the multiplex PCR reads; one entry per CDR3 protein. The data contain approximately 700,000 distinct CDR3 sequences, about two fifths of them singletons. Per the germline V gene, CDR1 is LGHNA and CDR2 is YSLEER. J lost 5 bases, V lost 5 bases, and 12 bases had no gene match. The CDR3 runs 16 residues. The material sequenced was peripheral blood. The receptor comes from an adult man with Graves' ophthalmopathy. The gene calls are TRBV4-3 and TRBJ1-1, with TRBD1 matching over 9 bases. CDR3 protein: CASSGGGGQGLTEAFF. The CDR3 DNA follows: TGCGCCAGCAGCGGGGGAGGGGGACAGGGTTTAACTGAAGCTTTCTTT.